Detailed here is one T cell receptor beta chain. Its matching antigen is unknown. Participants comprised healthy donors of bone marrow. Trimming left V 6 bases short and J 8 bases short, with 16 bases between. Germline lookup yields CDR1 MNHEY and CDR2 SVGAGI. The CDR3 runs to 14 residues. 60 Vbeta and 13 Jbeta primers were used in PCR. Using immunoSEQ multiplex PCR, the repertoire was profiled, and TCRdb retains in-frame clones only, with some absent. The table includes 65,000 to 75,000 clones, approximately 71% detected once. This sample stems from a study of cytomegalovirus exposure and HLA in healthy donors. Study-level results: Clonal expansion was found to be greater in HLA-associated TCR beta chains than in equally common others in a later analysis.

The specimen sequenced was PBMCs. This rearrangement joins TRBV6-5 to TRBJ1-4; D perhaps matches TRBD1 (5 bases). The receptor comes from a woman between 25 and 40 years old in good health and CMV-seronegative. CDR3: CASRDGTQGEKLFF. The CDR3 DNA reads as TGTGCCAGCAGAGACGGTACCCAGGGAGAAAAACTGTTTTTT.